These T cell receptor beta chains were read from a single sample in a study of cytomegalovirus exposure and HLA in healthy donors. Using immunoSEQ multiplex PCR, the repertoire was profiled, and TCRdb retains in-frame clones only, with some absent. The sample includes around 150,000 clones, about 80% of them seen just once. Input material: PBMCs. The source of these receptors is a man aged 25 to 40 in good health and CMV-seropositive. Both conserved end residues are part of each CDR3. The order of the fields is D gene, J gene, V gene, clone size, CDR3 DNA, CDR3 protein. The D gene is left open where the match is weak. The listing skips clone size in some rows; elsewhere it reads once, few, many or a size class.

>TRBD1|TRBJ2-2|TRBV10-3|once
TGTGCCATCAAGGGGACAGGGATAGGCGGGGAGCTGTTTTTT
CAIKGTGIGGELFF
>TRBD1|TRBJ2-7|TRBV5-4|.
TGTGCCAGCAGCTTAGGACAGGGGCGGGCCTACGAGCAGTACTTC
CASSLGQGRAYEQYF
>.|TRBJ2-1|TRBV6-4|.
TGTGCCAGCAGTCTTACTCCCTACAATGAGCAGTTCTTC
CASSLTPYNEQFF
>TRBD1|TRBJ1-5|TRBV25-1|.
TGTGCCAGCAGTGACGCGACAGGGATGAGCAATCAGCCCCAGCATTTT
CASSDATGMSNQPQHF
>.|TRBJ2-5|TRBV7-9|.
TGTGCCAGCAGCTTATGGGGAGGAGAAAGGGAGACCCAGTACTTC
CASSLWGGERETQYF
>.|TRBJ2-7|TRBV11-1|few
TGTGCCAGCAGCTTAGAGCCAGGAACGAATTACGAGCAGTACTTC
CASSLEPGTNYEQYF
>TRBD1|TRBJ2-1|TRBV7-2|few
TGTGCCAGCAGCTTAAGGAGGGACAGGGGAAGGGGTGAGCAGTTCTTC
CASSLRRDRGRGEQFF
>.|TRBJ2-7|TRBV7-2|once
TGTGCCAGCAGCGTGGACATCCTCTACGAGCAGTACTTC
CASSVDILYEQYF
>TRBD2|TRBJ2-5|TRBV30|once
TGTGCCTGGAGGAGAGCGGGGCGGCCCCAAGAGACCCAGTACTTC
CAWRRAGRPQETQYF
>TRBD1|TRBJ2-2|TRBV7-9|.
TGTGCCAGCAGACAGGGGGCGACGAACACCGGGGAGCTGTTTTTT
CASRQGATNTGELFF
>TRBD1|TRBJ1-1|TRBV7-9|.
TGTGCCAGCAGCTCAGGGGGGTATGTAATTGCTGCTTTCTTT
CASSSGGYVIAAFF
>.|TRBJ2-7|TRBV5-1|.
TGCGCCAGCAGCCCCTCCGTTACAAACTACGAGCAGTACTTC
CASSPSVTNYEQYF
>TRBD2|TRBJ2-5|TRBV4-2|.
TGTGCCAGCAGCCTTATAAGCGGGGGAATACAAGAGACCCAGTACTTC
CASSLISGGIQETQYF
>TRBD2|TRBJ2-3|TRBV5-6|once
TGTGCCAGCAGCTTGGACCTTGGACTAGCGGGGGGGGATACGCAGTATTTT
CASSLDLGLAGGDTQYF
>TRBD1|TRBJ1-4|TRBV18|.
TGTGCCAGCTCACCGAATCCTCTCACGACAGGGAATGAAAAACTGTTTTTT
CASSPNPLTTGNEKLFF
>TRBD2|TRBJ2-7|TRBV5-1|.
TGCGCCAGCAGCTTGGCGGGAGGGAGGTACGAGCAGTACTTC
CASSLAGGRYEQYF
>TRBD1|TRBJ1-1|TRBV7-8|.
TGTGCCAGCAGCACTCCGGGACAGATGAACACTGAAGCTTTCTTT
CASSTPGQMNTEAFF